A selection of T cell receptor beta chains follows, all from one sample in a study of OX40 agonist ivuxolimab in advanced cancers. TCRdb's table, derived via immunoSEQ multiplex PCR, lists solely in-frame clones and lacks some. This sample has about 81,000 clones, with around 89% found just once. The sequencing here drew on CD4+ or CD8+ T cells sorted from blood, taken in a trial of the OX40 agonist ivuxolimab. Receptor source: an adult with an advanced solid tumor such as melanoma, head and neck, liver or kidney cancer. Both conserved end residues are part of each CDR3. A D gene is named only where the DNA matches it firmly. Clone size is shown for a subset of rows, as once, few, many or a class of expanded clone.

d_gene	v_gene	j_gene	abundance	CDR3aa	CDR3nt
TRBD1	TRBV18	TRBJ1-4	NA	CASSPGQGVSSEKLFF	TGTGCCAGCTCACCAGGGCAGGGGGTATCGAGTGAAAAACTGTTTTTT
NA	TRBV7-9	TRBJ1-1	NA	CASMLGPTNTEAFF	TGTGCCAGCATGCTAGGTCCAACGAACACTGAAGCTTTCTTT
NA	TRBV27	TRBJ1-2	NA	CASSIRAPALDKNYGYTF	TGTGCCAGCAGTATCCGGGCCCCGGCCCTCGACAAGAACTATGGCTACACCTTC
NA	TRBV10-3	TRBJ2-7	NA	CAIRRPYEQYF	TGTGCCATCAGGCGGCCCTACGAGCAGTACTTC
NA	TRBV7-2	TRBJ2-3	once	CASSLAIGTDTQYF	TGTGCCAGCAGCTTAGCGATCGGGACAGATACGCAGTATTTT
NA	TRBV10-3	TRBJ1-2	NA	CAISESEGQENGYTF	TGTGCCATCAGTGAGTCGGAAGGGCAGGAAAATGGCTACACCTTC
NA	TRBV9	TRBJ1-2	NA	CASSQRGRASFGYTF	TGTGCCAGCAGCCAGAGGGGGAGGGCATCGTTTGGCTACACCTTC
NA	TRBV7-2	TRBJ2-2	NA	CASSLVQSTGELFF	TGTGCCAGCAGCTTAGTTCAGAGCACCGGGGAGCTGTTTTTT
TRBD1	TRBV6-1	TRBJ1-5	once	CATQGARSNQPQHF	TGTGCCACACAGGGGGCGCGGAGCAATCAGCCCCAGCATTTT
NA	TRBV7-9	TRBJ2-7	NA	CASSPTANYEQYF	TGTGCCAGCAGCCCAACCGCCAACTACGAGCAGTACTTC
NA	TRBV19	TRBJ1-1	NA	CASAKGTEAFF	TGTGCCAGTGCGAAGGGCACTGAAGCTTTCTTT
NA	TRBV29-1	TRBJ2-7	NA	CSFRDTSYEQYF	TGCAGCTTCCGGGACACCTCCTACGAGCAGTACTTC
NA	TRBV4-1	TRBJ1-2	few	CASSQENSANYGYTF	TGCGCCAGCAGCCAAGAGAACAGTGCTAACTATGGCTACACCTTC
NA	TRBV28	TRBJ1-2	NA	CASSLGQDRPRSYTF	TGTGCCAGCAGTTTGGGCCAGGACAGACCTAGGAGCTACACCTTC
NA	TRBV5-6	TRBJ1-2	NA	CASSREGNYGYTF	TGTGCCAGCAGCCGGGAGGGGAACTATGGCTACACCTTC